A selection of T cell receptor beta chains follows, all from one sample in a study of T cell changes during pregnancy in multiple sclerosis. Produced via immunoSEQ multiplex PCR; TCRdb's table is partial and in-frame only. The table has about 73,000 clones, approximately 92% seen once; the top ten hold 2.8%. The sample consisted of peripheral blood, taken in the third trimester of pregnancy. Receptor source: a female donor in good health, enrolled as a control in a pregnancy study. CDR3s include the opening cysteine and the closing phenylalanine or tryptophan. The D gene is left open where the match is weak. Expanded clones are given a class, and other clones once, few, many or no size at all.

CDR3 protein: CASSLEGQGQETQYF
CDR3 DNA: TGTGCCAGCAGCTTAGAGGGACAGGGCCAAGAGACCCAGTACTTC
J gene: TRBJ2-5
V gene: TRBV7-2
D gene: TRBD1
clone size: -

CDR3 protein: CASSPRAGGEGDTQYF
CDR3 DNA: TGCGCCAGCAGTCCCAGGGCTGGCGGGGAGGGGGATACGCAGTATTTT
J gene: TRBJ2-3
V gene: TRBV5-1
D gene: TRBD2
clone size: -

CDR3 protein: CASSQGVIGREGTDTQYF
CDR3 DNA: TGCGCCAGCAGTCAGGGAGTGATTGGGAGGGAAGGTACAGATACGCAGTATTTT
J gene: TRBJ2-3
V gene: TRBV4-1
D gene: TRBD2
clone size: -

CDR3 protein: CASSWVDRRSKNTGELFF
CDR3 DNA: TGTGCCAGCAGCTGGGTAGACAGGCGCTCAAAGAACACCGGGGAGCTGTTTTTT
J gene: TRBJ2-2
V gene: TRBV7-4
D gene: -
clone size: -

CDR3 protein: CASHKEATGELFF
CDR3 DNA: TGTGCCAGCCACAAGGAGGCCACCGGGGAGCTGTTTTTT
J gene: TRBJ2-2
V gene: TRBV6-1
D gene: -
clone size: -

CDR3 protein: CASTPETSGLGTQYF
CDR3 DNA: TGTGCCAGCACCCCCGAGACTAGCGGGCTCGGGACCCAGTACTTC
J gene: TRBJ2-5
V gene: TRBV28
D gene: TRBD2
clone size: once

CDR3 protein: CASTDRGVDYGYTF
CDR3 DNA: TGTGCCAGCACCGACAGGGGAGTTGACTATGGCTACACCTTC
J gene: TRBJ1-2
V gene: TRBV6-1
D gene: TRBD1
clone size: -

CDR3 protein: CASSRGGQIAGNTIYF
CDR3 DNA: TGCGCCAGCAGCCGGGGTGGGCAGATTGCTGGAAACACCATATATTTT
J gene: TRBJ1-3
V gene: TRBV5-1
D gene: -
clone size: -

CDR3 protein: CAPSGSSYNEQFF
CDR3 DNA: TGTGCTCCTAGCGGGAGCTCCTACAATGAGCAGTTCTTC
J gene: TRBJ2-1
V gene: TRBV5-7
D gene: TRBD2
clone size: -

CDR3 protein: CASREAGATYEQYF
CDR3 DNA: TGCGCCAGCAGAGAAGCGGGAGCCACCTACGAGCAGTACTTC
J gene: TRBJ2-7
V gene: TRBV10-2
D gene: TRBD2
clone size: -

CDR3 protein: CASSLSAGVFNEQFF
CDR3 DNA: TGTGCCAGCAGCTTATCAGCGGGAGTTTTCAATGAGCAGTTCTTC
J gene: TRBJ2-1
V gene: TRBV7-9
D gene: TRBD2
clone size: -

CDR3 protein: CASSFTGNRYGYTF
CDR3 DNA: TGCGCCAGCAGCTTTACAGGGAACCGCTATGGCTACACCTTC
J gene: TRBJ1-2
V gene: TRBV5-1
D gene: -
clone size: once

CDR3 protein: CASSEAPLPEQFF
CDR3 DNA: TGTGCCAGCAGTGAAGCGCCACTTCCAGAGCAGTTCTTC
J gene: TRBJ2-1
V gene: TRBV6-1
D gene: -
clone size: -

CDR3 protein: CASSTTGNTEAFF
CDR3 DNA: TGTGCCAGCAGCACGACAGGGAACACTGAAGCTTTCTTT
J gene: TRBJ1-1
V gene: TRBV16
D gene: -
clone size: -

CDR3 protein: CASSVGGIKGQGATGGGYTF
CDR3 DNA: TGTGCCAGCAGCGTGGGAGGGATCAAGGGACAGGGGGCCACCGGTGGAGGCTACACCTTC
J gene: TRBJ1-2
V gene: TRBV9
D gene: TRBD1
clone size: -

CDR3 protein: CASSLAGAYEQYF
CDR3 DNA: TGTGCCAGCAGCTTAGCCGGGGCCTACGAGCAGTACTTC
J gene: TRBJ2-7
V gene: TRBV7-2
D gene: -
clone size: -

CDR3 protein: CASSFGGTNTGELFF
CDR3 DNA: TGTGCCAGCAGCTTCGGCGGAACGAACACCGGGGAGCTGTTTTTT
J gene: TRBJ2-2
V gene: TRBV7-9
D gene: -
clone size: few

CDR3 protein: CASTGQVHTGELFF
CDR3 DNA: TGTGCCAGCACCGGACAGGTCCACACCGGGGAGCTGTTTTTT
J gene: TRBJ2-2
V gene: TRBV27
D gene: TRBD1
clone size: -

CDR3 protein: CASSSRGPKGEQYF
CDR3 DNA: TGTGCCAGCAGTTCCAGGGGGCCAAAGGGCGAGCAGTACTTC
J gene: TRBJ2-7
V gene: TRBV6-5
D gene: TRBD1
clone size: few

CDR3 protein: CASSPRQNQPQHF
CDR3 DNA: TGTGCCAGCTCACCACGGCAGAATCAGCCCCAGCATTTT
J gene: TRBJ1-5
V gene: TRBV18
D gene: -
clone size: -

CDR3 protein: CATSRGRLSSYNEQFF
CDR3 DNA: TGTGCCACCAGCAGAGGGCGGCTAAGCTCCTACAATGAGCAGTTCTTC
J gene: TRBJ2-1
V gene: TRBV15
D gene: -
clone size: few

CDR3 protein: CATRLAGSTDTQYF
CDR3 DNA: TGTGCCACCCGACTAGCGGGGAGCACAGATACGCAGTATTTT
J gene: TRBJ2-3
V gene: TRBV28
D gene: TRBD2
clone size: -

CDR3 protein: CASSLANRGTEAFF
CDR3 DNA: TGTGCCAGCAGCTTAGCGAACAGGGGAACTGAAGCTTTCTTT
J gene: TRBJ1-1
V gene: TRBV7-2
D gene: TRBD1
clone size: -

CDR3 protein: CASSVDGEIYNEQFF
CDR3 DNA: TGTGCCAGCAGCGTAGACGGGGAAATCTACAATGAGCAGTTCTTC
J gene: TRBJ2-1
V gene: TRBV9
D gene: -
clone size: -

CDR3 protein: CASSLEGGYGYTF
CDR3 DNA: TGTGCCAGCAGCTTGGAAGGGGGATATGGCTACACCTTC
J gene: TRBJ1-2
V gene: TRBV5-4
D gene: -
clone size: -

CDR3 protein: CASSLAGDKNSPLHF
CDR3 DNA: TGTGCCAGCTCACTAGCGGGGGACAAGAATTCACCCCTCCACTTT
J gene: TRBJ1-6
V gene: TRBV18
D gene: -
clone size: -

CDR3 protein: CASSYAASYEQYF
CDR3 DNA: TGTGCCAGCAGTTACGCGGCTTCCTACGAGCAGTACTTC
J gene: TRBJ2-7
V gene: TRBV6-5
D gene: -
clone size: -

CDR3 protein: CASSRTSGPQGFDEQFF
CDR3 DNA: TGTGCCAGCAGCCGGACCTCCGGGCCTCAGGGCTTCGATGAGCAGTTCTTC
J gene: TRBJ2-1
V gene: TRBV4-2
D gene: -
clone size: -

CDR3 protein: CASSPRTGSGYTF
CDR3 DNA: TGTGCCAGCTCACCAAGGACAGGGTCAGGCTACACCTTC
J gene: TRBJ1-2
V gene: TRBV18
D gene: TRBD1
clone size: -

CDR3 protein: CASSPATGSKKLFF
CDR3 DNA: TGTGCCAGCAGCCCGGCAACAGGTAGTAAAAAACTGTTTTTT
J gene: TRBJ1-4
V gene: TRBV5-6
D gene: -
clone size: -

CDR3 protein: CASSSTSGNTYEQYF
CDR3 DNA: TGTGCCAGCAGTTCAACTAGCGGGAATACCTACGAGCAGTACTTC
J gene: TRBJ2-7
V gene: TRBV6-5
D gene: TRBD2
clone size: -

CDR3 protein: CASSPHSTTANYGYTF
CDR3 DNA: TGTGCCAGCAGCCCTCACTCGACGACAGCTAACTATGGCTACACCTTC
J gene: TRBJ1-2
V gene: TRBV7-9
D gene: -
clone size: -

CDR3 protein: CASSYDRGAYNEQFF
CDR3 DNA: TGCGCCAGCAGCTACGACAGGGGGGCATACAATGAGCAGTTCTTC
J gene: TRBJ2-1
V gene: TRBV4-1
D gene: TRBD1
clone size: -

CDR3 protein: CATGRDRGNSPLHF
CDR3 DNA: TGTGCCACCGGGCGGGACAGGGGTAATTCACCCCTCCACTTT
J gene: TRBJ1-6
V gene: TRBV6-6
D gene: TRBD1
clone size: -

CDR3 protein: CAPLLAGGYTGELFF
CDR3 DNA: TGTGCCCCCCTTTTAGCGGGAGGCTACACCGGGGAGCTGTTTTTT
J gene: TRBJ2-2
V gene: TRBV4-2
D gene: TRBD2
clone size: -

CDR3 protein: CASSGGLQETQYF
CDR3 DNA: TGCGCCAGCAGTGGGGGACTGCAAGAGACCCAGTACTTC
J gene: TRBJ2-5
V gene: TRBV10-2
D gene: -
clone size: -

CDR3 protein: CASSLAGGTDTQYF
CDR3 DNA: TGTGCCAGCAGTTTAGCGGGAGGGACAGATACGCAGTATTTT
J gene: TRBJ2-3
V gene: TRBV28
D gene: TRBD2
clone size: -

CDR3 protein: CASSEALRGYAFF
CDR3 DNA: TGTGCCAGCAGTGAAGCGCTTCGAGGGTATGCTTTCTTT
J gene: TRBJ1-1
V gene: TRBV2
D gene: -
clone size: -

CDR3 protein: CASSQDRSGRGTQYF
CDR3 DNA: TGCGCCAGCAGCCAAGATAGGAGCGGGAGGGGTACGCAGTATTTT
J gene: TRBJ2-3
V gene: TRBV4-3
D gene: TRBD2
clone size: -

CDR3 protein: CASSLYQREGTGELFF
CDR3 DNA: TGTGCCAGCAGCTTATACCAGCGGGAGGGCACCGGGGAGCTGTTTTTT
J gene: TRBJ2-2
V gene: TRBV7-3
D gene: TRBD2
clone size: -

CDR3 protein: CASTESRQGGQPQHF
CDR3 DNA: TGTGCCAGCACTGAATCCAGACAGGGCGGTCAGCCCCAGCATTTT
J gene: TRBJ1-5
V gene: TRBV28
D gene: TRBD1
clone size: -

CDR3 protein: CASSLVETNYGYTF
CDR3 DNA: TGTGCCAGCAGCTTAGTAGAAACTAACTATGGCTACACCTTC
J gene: TRBJ1-2
V gene: TRBV7-6
D gene: -
clone size: once

CDR3 protein: CASAHPYRRPLNEQFF
CDR3 DNA: TGTGCCAGCGCCCACCCCTACCGGAGGCCCCTAAATGAGCAGTTCTTC
J gene: TRBJ2-1
V gene: TRBV27
D gene: -
clone size: -

CDR3 protein: CAGLAGSTDTQYF
CDR3 DNA: TGTGCCGGATTAGCGGGATCCACAGATACGCAGTATTTT
J gene: TRBJ2-3
V gene: TRBV30
D gene: TRBD2
clone size: once

CDR3 protein: CASSLTLATGEQYF
CDR3 DNA: TGTGCCAGCAGCTTAACCCTTGCTACGGGCGAGCAGTACTTC
J gene: TRBJ2-7
V gene: TRBV7-9
D gene: -
clone size: -

CDR3 protein: CASSLRGSRERETQYF
CDR3 DNA: TGTGCCAGCAGCTTAAGGGGGTCAAGGGAGCGGGAGACCCAGTACTTC
J gene: TRBJ2-5
V gene: TRBV7-9
D gene: -
clone size: -

CDR3 protein: CSARGGFVQYF
CDR3 DNA: TGCAGTGCTAGGGGGGGATTTGTGCAGTACTTC
J gene: TRBJ2-7
V gene: TRBV20-1
D gene: -
clone size: -

CDR3 protein: CASSPRGATQYF
CDR3 DNA: TGCGCCAGCAGCCCTCGGGGGGCGACGCAGTATTTT
J gene: TRBJ2-3
V gene: TRBV4-1
D gene: -
clone size: -

CDR3 protein: CASSERGGTGVEQYF
CDR3 DNA: TGTGCCAGCAGCGAAAGGGGTGGGACAGGGGTCGAGCAGTACTTC
J gene: TRBJ2-7
V gene: TRBV9
D gene: TRBD1
clone size: -

CDR3 protein: CASSSTGQSSSYNEQFF
CDR3 DNA: TGCGCCAGCAGCTCAACGGGACAGTCCAGCTCCTACAATGAGCAGTTCTTC
J gene: TRBJ2-1
V gene: TRBV5-1
D gene: TRBD1
clone size: -

CDR3 protein: CAISDELTSTGELFF
CDR3 DNA: TGTGCCATCAGTGACGAACTAACCTCTACCGGGGAGCTGTTTTTT
J gene: TRBJ2-2
V gene: TRBV10-3
D gene: -
clone size: -

CDR3 protein: CASNLAGTAETQYF
CDR3 DNA: TGTGCCAGCAACCTCGCCGGGACAGCGGAGACCCAGTACTTC
J gene: TRBJ2-5
V gene: TRBV9
D gene: TRBD1
clone size: -

CDR3 protein: CASRATGQGSSPLHF
CDR3 DNA: TGTGCCAGCAGGGCCACGGGACAGGGGTCTTCACCCCTCCACTTT
J gene: TRBJ1-6
V gene: TRBV28
D gene: TRBD1
clone size: -

CDR3 protein: CASSAPGQGSWRYTF
CDR3 DNA: TGTGCCAGCAGCGCTCCGGGACAGGGGTCTTGGCGCTACACCTTC
J gene: TRBJ1-2
V gene: TRBV11-2
D gene: TRBD1
clone size: -

CDR3 protein: CASSPGQGNQPQHF
CDR3 DNA: TGTGCCAGCAGCCCGGGACAGGGCAATCAGCCCCAGCATTTT
J gene: TRBJ1-5
V gene: TRBV25-1
D gene: TRBD1
clone size: few

CDR3 protein: CATSSGNSNSPLHF
CDR3 DNA: TGTGCCACCAGCAGCGGAAACAGCAATTCACCCCTCCACTTT
J gene: TRBJ1-6
V gene: TRBV15
D gene: -
clone size: -

CDR3 protein: CASSTTFQGEQYF
CDR3 DNA: TGTGCCAGTAGTACGACATTCCAGGGAGAGCAGTACTTC
J gene: TRBJ2-7
V gene: TRBV19
D gene: -
clone size: -